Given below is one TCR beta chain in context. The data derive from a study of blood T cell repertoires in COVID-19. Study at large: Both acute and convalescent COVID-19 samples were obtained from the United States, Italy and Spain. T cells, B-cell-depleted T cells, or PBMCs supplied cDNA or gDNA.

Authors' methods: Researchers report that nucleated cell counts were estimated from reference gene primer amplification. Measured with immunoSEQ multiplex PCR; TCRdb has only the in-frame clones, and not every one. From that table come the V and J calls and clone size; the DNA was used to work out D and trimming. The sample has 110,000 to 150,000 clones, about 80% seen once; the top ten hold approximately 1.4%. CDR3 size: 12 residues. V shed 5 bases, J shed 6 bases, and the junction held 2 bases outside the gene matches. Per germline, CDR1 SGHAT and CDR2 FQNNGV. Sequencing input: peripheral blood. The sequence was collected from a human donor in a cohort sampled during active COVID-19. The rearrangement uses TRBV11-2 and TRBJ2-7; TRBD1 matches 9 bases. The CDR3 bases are TGTGCCAGCAGCAGGACAGGGGTCGAGCAGTACTTC. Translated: CASSRTGVEQYF.